A single sample is the source of the 9 T cell receptor beta chains below, sequenced in a study of T-cell reconstitution after alpha-beta-depleted transplantation in children. It was with unique molecular identifiers that the TCRbeta library was prepared. TCRdb re-called the PCR reads with MiXCR, one entry per CDR3 protein. Among roughly 790,000 distinct CDR3 sequences listed, 15% to 20% were seen once. Here the sequenced sample was PBMCs, mostly from graft donor cells, taken 360 days after TCRalphabeta/CD19-depleted stem cell transplant. These receptors were obtained from a male patient between 5 and 17 years old who had a stem cell transplant for acute lymphoblastic leukemia, so the T cells may come from the graft donor.

This clonotype was picked up a small number of times. This chain joins TRBV5-1 and TRBJ2-1; D might be TRBD2 (5 bases). The ends were cut back, 1 base at V and 2 bases at J, with 10 bases in the middle. The germline V gene has CDR1 SGHRS and CDR2 YFSETQ. This CDR3 is 15 amino acids long. CDR3 region: CASSLSRRAYNEQFF. In nucleotides, the CDR3 is TGCGCCAGCAGCTTGTCGAGGCGGGCCTACAATGAGCAGTTCTTC.

The chain links TRBV5-1 to TRBJ2-7; D is possibly TRBD2 (6 bases). The CDR3 sequence is 14 residues long. Trimming left V 5 bases short and J 4 bases short, with 16 bases between. CDR1 and CDR2 from the germline V gene are SGHRS and YFSETQ. CDR3 DNA sequence: TGCGCCAGCAGGCCAGGCGGGAACTGGTACGAGCAGTACTTC. Translating gives CASRPGGNWYEQYF. Looking up the rest from reference TRBV5-1 and TRBJ2-7 gives the full variable domain: KAGVTQTPRYLIKTRGQQVTLSCSPISGHRSVSWYQQTPGQGLQFLFEYFSETQRNKGNFPGRFSGRQFSNSRSEMNVSTLELGDSALYLCASRPGGNWYEQYFGPGTRLTVT.

In its sample, this clonotype was seen once. V and J are TRBV5-1 and TRBJ2-6; D unresolved. Looked up from germline, CDR1 is SGHRS and CDR2 is YFSETQ. The CDR3 loop spans 17 amino acids. The V end was cut by 2 bases, the J end by 2 bases, with 14 bases between. The DNA of the CDR3 is TGCGCCAGCAGCTTCGACTCCGCGGCTACTGGGGCCAACGTCCTGACTTTC. Its protein product is CASSFDSAATGANVLTF.

This clonotype was seen a handful of times. The chain has TRBV9 and TRBJ1-1; D gene uncertain. This CDR3 spans 13 amino acids. V was pared by 0 bases and J by 5 bases, with 8 bases between. Looked up from germline, CDR1 is SGDLS and CDR2 is YYNGEE. The CDR3 DNA follows: TGTGCCAGCAGCGTAGGGCCGGGTACTGAAGCTTTCTTT. Translating it yields CASSVGPGTEAFF.

The chain links TRBV7-9 to TRBJ2-7, with D hard to call. The germline V gene encodes CDR1 SEHNR and CDR2 FQNEAQ (reference sequence). The V gene lost 8 bases and the J gene lost 0 bases, with 11 bases spanning the gap. This CDR3 comprises 13 residues. As DNA, the CDR3 is TGTGCCAGCGGCCAAGCTTACTCCTACGAGCAGTACTTC. Residues: CASGQAYSYEQYF.

CDR3 sequence reads: CASGPFYEQYF. The CDR3 DNA sequence: TGTGCCAGCGGTCCCTTCTACGAGCAGTACTTC. The chain links TRBV27 to TRBJ2-7, with D unclear. With 8 bases removed from V and 3 bases from J, the gap between germline ends came to 8 bases. Germline values: CDR1 MNHEY, CDR2 SMNVEV (reference sequence). The CDR3 consists of 11 residues.

J is TRBJ2-1 and V is TRBV6-5; maybe TRBD1 (5 bases). Per germline, CDR1 MNHEY and CDR2 SVGAGI. V was clipped by 2 bases and J by 8 bases, with 13 bases between them. This CDR3 contains 14 residues. The CDR3 here is CASSYRPQGDEQFF. The CDR3 DNA reads as TGTGCCAGCAGTTACCGGCCCCAGGGCGATGAGCAGTTCTTC.

The chain couples TRBV29-1 to TRBJ1-2; D uncertain. Germline V gene data show CDR1 as SQVTM and CDR2 as ANQGSEA. The CDR3 extends over 12 amino acids. Trimming pared 2 bases from V and 1 base from J, leaving 5 bases between. CDR3 sequence reads: CSVESVNYGYTF. In nucleotides, the CDR3 is TGCAGCGTTGAATCCGTTAACTATGGCTACACCTTC.

This clonotype was picked up many times. This sequence joins TRBV29-1 and TRBJ1-1, with 7 positions matching TRBD1. The J segment lost 1 base and the V segment lost 4 bases, leaving 3 bases of the junction unmatched. In germline, CDR1 is SQVTM, CDR2 ANQGSEA. The CDR3 spans 13 residues. The CDR3 DNA sequence: TGCAGCGTTGTAAAGGGGGCGAACACTGAAGCTTTCTTT. Protein: CSVVKGANTEAFF.